The T cell receptor (beta chain) under discussion was sequenced for a study of blood T cell repertoires in COVID-19. Background on the study: Donors in the United States, Italy and Spain gave samples during acute or convalescent COVID-19.

The assay was immunoSEQ multiplex PCR, and TCRdb's table has in-frame clones only and misses some. The sample shows 9,500 to 15,000 clones, nearly 95% of them seen only once. CDR1 and CDR2 (germline): LGHDT, YNNKEL (reference sequence). This CDR3 has 17 amino acids. J gave up 0 bases and V 4 bases, and 10 bases lay outside the gene matches. The specimen was peripheral blood. The gene calls are TRBV3-1 (or the pseudogene TRBV3-2) and TRBJ2-3; TRBD2 aligns across 7 bases. The sequence was obtained from a woman aged 70-85 years with active COVID-19. The CDR3 reads CASSPFLAVASTDTQYF. Here the CDR3 DNA reads TGTGCCAGCAGCCCCTTCCTAGCGGTAGCAAGCACAGATACGCAGTATTTT.